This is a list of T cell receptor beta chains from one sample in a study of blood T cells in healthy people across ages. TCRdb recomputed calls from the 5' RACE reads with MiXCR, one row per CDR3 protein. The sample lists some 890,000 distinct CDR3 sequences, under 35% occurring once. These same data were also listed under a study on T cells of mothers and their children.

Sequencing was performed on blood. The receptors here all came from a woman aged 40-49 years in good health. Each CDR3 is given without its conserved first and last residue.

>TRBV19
ASSVPGGEQF
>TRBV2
ASKELGTYNEQF
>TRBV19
ASSIPGQGIYEQY
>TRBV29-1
SVASWDEQF
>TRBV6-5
ASSYSMGQKRPPYEQY
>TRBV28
ASSKGIGAEQY
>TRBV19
ASSPLTGTITEAF
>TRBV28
ASSLDRVLNYGCT
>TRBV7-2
ASSRPEYNEQF
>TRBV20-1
SAKLAVSYNEQY
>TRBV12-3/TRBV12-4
ASSLQGLSGPDMQY
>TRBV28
AIKRGGGYEAF
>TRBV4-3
ASRGYISSGANVLT
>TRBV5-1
ASSLPGGPNTEAF
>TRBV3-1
ASSQDRSRWY
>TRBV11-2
ASSLVSGPSTDTQY
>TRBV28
TSNLQGAYGYT
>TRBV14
ASSQVGTQY
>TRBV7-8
ASSFSFMETQY
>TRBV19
ASRPGSSYNEQF
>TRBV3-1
ASSPTGLPDYGYT
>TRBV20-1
SARGQGADGYT
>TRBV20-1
SASGGLATYEQY
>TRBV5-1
ASSLHVYGPYEQY
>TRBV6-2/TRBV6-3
ASSYKGARETQY